The rows below give T cell receptor beta chains drawn from one sample of a study of human T cells and chemical hapten exposure. In TCRdb, the RACE reads were re-called with MiXCR into one record per CDR3 protein. The data hold 65,000 to 90,000 distinct CDR3 sequences, with 14% observed a single time. The sequences come from whole blood, collected in connection with sensitization to the hapten diphenylcyclopropenone (DPC). All receptors derive from a woman between 50 and 59 years old with alopecia areata. Some clones in this sample may be carry-over from other donors' samples. Both conserved end residues are part of each CDR3. Fields, in order: D gene, V gene, J gene, clone size, CDR3 DNA, CDR3 protein. D genes are given only for firm matches. Expanded clones are given a class, and other clones once, few, many or no size at all.

D: -; V: TRBV20-1; J: TRBJ1-5; size: -; DNA: TGCAGTGCTAGAGATTCGAGGGATCATAGCAATCAGCCCCAGCATTTT; CDR3: CSARDSRDHSNQPQHF
D: -; V: TRBV21-1; J: TRBJ2-4; size: few; DNA: TGTGCCAGCAGCCACTTCCCCGATGGGGGAGCCAAAAACATTCAGTACTTC; CDR3: CASSHFPDGGAKNIQYF
D: -; V: TRBV20-1; J: TRBJ2-3; size: few; DNA: TGCAGTGCTAGAGGGACCTACTCCACAGATACGCAGTATTTT; CDR3: CSARGTYSTDTQYF
D: -; V: TRBV29-1; J: TRBJ2-7; size: -; DNA: TGCAGCGGCCGGGACCCCGGGAAGGAGCAGTACTTC; CDR3: CSGRDPGKEQYF
D: -; V: TRBV6-1; J: TRBJ2-6; size: few; DNA: TGTGCCAGCAGTGAAGCGGTAGGTGGGGCCAACGTCCTGACTTTC; CDR3: CASSEAVGGANVLTF
D: TRBD2; V: TRBV7-2; J: TRBJ2-7; size: -; DNA: TGTGCCAGCCGACTGGGACTAGCGGGGCCCTACGAGCAGTACTTC; CDR3: CASRLGLAGPYEQYF
D: TRBD1; V: TRBV5-4; J: TRBJ2-1; size: -; DNA: TGTGCCAGCAGCTCCCTCGGGACAGGGATCTACAATGAGCAGTTCTTC; CDR3: CASSSLGTGIYNEQFF
D: TRBD1; V: TRBV20-1; J: TRBJ1-6; size: -; DNA: TGCAGTGCTCGGGACAGCGCGAATTCACCCCTCCACTTT; CDR3: CSARDSANSPLHF
D: -; V: TRBV6-2/TRBV6-3; J: TRBJ1-5; size: few; DNA: TGTGCCAGCAGTTACTGGGTTTGGAATCAGCCCCAGCATTTT; CDR3: CASSYWVWNQPQHF
D: TRBD2; V: TRBV2; J: TRBJ2-1; size: few; DNA: TGTGCCAGTCGGACTAGCGGGAGACCCTTCAATGAGCAGTTCTTC; CDR3: CASRTSGRPFNEQFF
D: -; V: TRBV20-1; J: TRBJ2-3; size: -; DNA: TGCAGTGCCCCACAGGCTAGCACAGATACGCAGTATTTT; CDR3: CSAPQASTDTQYF
D: -; V: TRBV10-3; J: TRBJ1-6; size: few; DNA: TGTGCCAACAGAACGACAGTCTATAATTCACCCCTCCACTTT; CDR3: CANRTTVYNSPLHF
D: TRBD1; V: TRBV20-1; J: TRBJ1-6; size: -; DNA: TGCAGTGCTAGAGATTATAACAGGGGATATTCACCCCTCCACTTT; CDR3: CSARDYNRGYSPLHF
D: -; V: TRBV20-1; J: TRBJ1-2; size: many; DNA: TGCAGTGTTGCGCTGGGGGGCTATGGCTACACCTTC; CDR3: CSVALGGYGYTF
D: -; V: TRBV24-1; J: TRBJ1-2; size: -; DNA: TGTGCCACCAGTGATCGAGACACCGCCTATGGCTACACCTTC; CDR3: CATSDRDTAYGYTF
D: -; V: TRBV4-3; J: TRBJ2-2; size: -; DNA: TGCGCCAGCAGCCATAACTCAGTGAACACCGGGGAGCTGTTTTTT; CDR3: CASSHNSVNTGELFF
D: -; V: TRBV29-1; J: TRBJ2-5; size: many; DNA: TGCAGCGTTGGGGCTTTGGGTGAGACCCAGTACTTC; CDR3: CSVGALGETQYF
D: -; V: TRBV5-4; J: TRBJ2-1; size: -; DNA: TGTGCCAGCAGCAAGGACCCGGGATCCTACAATGAGCAGTTCTTC; CDR3: CASSKDPGSYNEQFF
D: -; V: TRBV11-2; J: TRBJ1-4; size: -; DNA: TGTGCCAGCACCGCCAGGTGGGGGGGCAATGAAAAACTGTTTTTT; CDR3: CASTARWGGNEKLFF
D: -; V: TRBV5-1; J: TRBJ2-3; size: few; DNA: TGCGCCAGCAGCTTTTCCGGGGACACAGATACGCAGTATTTT; CDR3: CASSFSGDTDTQYF
D: -; V: TRBV7-2; J: TRBJ2-5; size: many; DNA: TGTGCCAGCAGCCGCGGACAGAACCAAGAGACCCAGTACTTC; CDR3: CASSRGQNQETQYF
D: -; V: TRBV11-1; J: TRBJ1-2; size: many; DNA: TGTGCCAGCAGCTGCCCGTTGTTGGTCCAGGGGAACTATGGCTACACCTTC; CDR3: CASSCPLLVQGNYGYTF
D: -; V: TRBV6-2/TRBV6-3; J: TRBJ1-2; size: -; DNA: TGTGCCAGCAGTCGGACAACTTACTATGGCTACACCTTC; CDR3: CASSRTTYYGYTF
D: -; V: TRBV7-8; J: TRBJ2-7; size: few; DNA: TGTGCCAGTCGGGGCTCCCGAATGGAGCAGTACTTC; CDR3: CASRGSRMEQYF
D: -; V: TRBV10-3; J: TRBJ2-1; size: few; DNA: TGTGCCATCAGTGAAGGGGATGGTTACTACAATGAGCAGTTCTTC; CDR3: CAISEGDGYYNEQFF
D: -; V: TRBV19; J: TRBJ2-1; size: -; DNA: TGTGCCAGTAGTCCAGCATCTAGGCGGGGTAACAATGAGCAGTTCTTC; CDR3: CASSPASRRGNNEQFF
D: -; V: TRBV7-9; J: TRBJ1-2; size: many; DNA: TGTGCCAGCAGCCTGACAGGATATGGCTACACCTTC; CDR3: CASSLTGYGYTF
D: TRBD1; V: TRBV5-8; J: TRBJ2-2; size: -; DNA: TGTGCCAGCAGCCAGACAGGGGGCGCGAGCACCGGGGAGCTGTTTTTT; CDR3: CASSQTGGASTGELFF
D: -; V: TRBV5-1; J: TRBJ1-1; size: -; DNA: TGCGCCAGCAGCTTGGGGTCTGGAGAAGCTGAAGCTTTCTTT; CDR3: CASSLGSGEAEAFF
D: -; V: TRBV30; J: TRBJ2-7; size: -; DNA: TGTGCCTGGAGTGTAATCGGGCACGAGCAGTACTTC; CDR3: CAWSVIGHEQYF
D: -; V: TRBV7-6; J: TRBJ2-7; size: few; DNA: TGTGCCAGCAGCCCCCCCGGGACAAGATACGAGCAGTACTTC; CDR3: CASSPPGTRYEQYF
D: -; V: TRBV4-1; J: TRBJ2-4; size: -; DNA: TGCGCCAGCAGCCAAGATAAGTCCATTCAGTACTTC; CDR3: CASSQDKSIQYF
D: -; V: TRBV12-3/TRBV12-4; J: TRBJ2-5; size: few; DNA: TGTGCCAGCAGTTTAGCGCTCGGGGCCAGTCAAGAGACCCAGTACTTC; CDR3: CASSLALGASQETQYF
D: TRBD2; V: TRBV18; J: TRBJ2-7; size: -; DNA: TGTGCCAGCTCCGGGACTAGCGAGGGTTTATCCTACGAGCGGTACTTC; CDR3: CASSGTSEGLSYERYF
D: -; V: TRBV20-1; J: TRBJ2-1; size: -; DNA: TGCAGTGCTAAGTTGGGAGGGACAAATGAGCAGTTCTTC; CDR3: CSAKLGGTNEQFF
D: TRBD1; V: TRBV20-1; J: TRBJ2-1; size: many; DNA: TGCAGTGCTAGAGCCGGGACAGGCCTAAATGAGCAGTTCTTC; CDR3: CSARAGTGLNEQFF
D: -; V: TRBV2; J: TRBJ2-7; size: -; DNA: TGTGCCAGCAGTCTTACACTACTAAGCGAGCAGTACTTC; CDR3: CASSLTLLSEQYF
D: -; V: TRBV7-2; J: TRBJ2-3; size: -; DNA: TGTGCCAGCAGCGAGGACTCAGCCACAGATACGCAGTATTTT; CDR3: CASSEDSATDTQYF
D: TRBD2; V: TRBV7-9; J: TRBJ2-3; size: few; DNA: TGTGCCAGCAGCTTAGCAGGTAGCGGGAATACGCAGTATTTT; CDR3: CASSLAGSGNTQYF
D: -; V: TRBV14; J: TRBJ2-1; size: many; DNA: TGTGCCAGCAGCCGGATGGGGGGCGGGAAATACAATGAGCAGTTCTTC; CDR3: CASSRMGGGKYNEQFF
D: TRBD1; V: TRBV20-1; J: TRBJ2-1; size: many; DNA: TGCAGTGCTTTTAGGACAGGTAACAATGAGCAGTTCTTC; CDR3: CSAFRTGNNEQFF
D: -; V: TRBV15; J: TRBJ2-2; size: many; DNA: TGTGCCACCAGCAGAACCCGGGACCGCACCGGGGAGCTGTTTTTT; CDR3: CATSRTRDRTGELFF
D: -; V: TRBV6-6; J: TRBJ2-5; size: -; DNA: TGTGCCAGCAGTTACGCCCCGCAAGAGACCCAGTACTTC; CDR3: CASSYAPQETQYF
D: TRBD1; V: TRBV29-1; J: TRBJ2-7; size: few; DNA: TGCAGCGTTGAATCGGGGACAGGTACCGCCGAGCAGTACTTC; CDR3: CSVESGTGTAEQYF
D: -; V: TRBV10-3; J: TRBJ2-5; size: -; DNA: TGTGCCATCAGTGAGTGGGGAGAGACCCAGTACTTC; CDR3: CAISEWGETQYF
D: TRBD2; V: TRBV29-1; J: TRBJ2-1; size: few; DNA: TGCAGCGTTAATCTTAGCGGGAGCCCGTTCTTC; CDR3: CSVNLSGSPFF
D: -; V: TRBV10-2; J: TRBJ2-1; size: -; DNA: TGCGCCAGCAGGGACCGGAGGGCCGCCAATGAGCAGTTCTTC; CDR3: CASRDRRAANEQFF
D: -; V: TRBV15; J: TRBJ1-1; size: few; DNA: TGTGCCACCAGATCGACAGGTCCAAAATCTGAAGCTTTCTTT; CDR3: CATRSTGPKSEAFF
D: -; V: TRBV10-2; J: TRBJ2-2; size: few; DNA: TGCGCCAGCAGTTTACTGGACGGGGAGCTGTTTTTT; CDR3: CASSLLDGELFF
D: TRBD2; V: TRBV20-1; J: TRBJ2-1; size: few; DNA: TGCAGTGCTAGAGACCCTCTAGCGGGAGTCAATGAGCAGTTCTTC; CDR3: CSARDPLAGVNEQFF
D: TRBD2; V: TRBV18; J: TRBJ2-5; size: -; DNA: TGTGCCAGCGGAACCGGGACTAACCCTGAGACCCAGTACTTC; CDR3: CASGTGTNPETQYF
D: -; V: TRBV7-6; J: TRBJ1-1; size: -; DNA: TGTGCCAGCAGCCTTCAGAAATACACTGAAGCTTTCTTT; CDR3: CASSLQKYTEAFF
D: -; V: TRBV7-9; J: TRBJ2-3; size: -; DNA: TGTGCCAGCAGCTTAGGGCGAGTAGAGGGGAGCACAGATACGCAGTATTTT; CDR3: CASSLGRVEGSTDTQYF
D: -; V: TRBV27; J: TRBJ2-1; size: -; DNA: TGTGCCAGCAAGGGAACAGCGTCCGTTAGTGAGCAGTTCTTC; CDR3: CASKGTASVSEQFF
D: TRBD2; V: TRBV11-2; J: TRBJ2-1; size: many; DNA: TGTGCCAGCAGCCGGACCGGGACTAGCGGGAATGAGCAGTTCTTC; CDR3: CASSRTGTSGNEQFF